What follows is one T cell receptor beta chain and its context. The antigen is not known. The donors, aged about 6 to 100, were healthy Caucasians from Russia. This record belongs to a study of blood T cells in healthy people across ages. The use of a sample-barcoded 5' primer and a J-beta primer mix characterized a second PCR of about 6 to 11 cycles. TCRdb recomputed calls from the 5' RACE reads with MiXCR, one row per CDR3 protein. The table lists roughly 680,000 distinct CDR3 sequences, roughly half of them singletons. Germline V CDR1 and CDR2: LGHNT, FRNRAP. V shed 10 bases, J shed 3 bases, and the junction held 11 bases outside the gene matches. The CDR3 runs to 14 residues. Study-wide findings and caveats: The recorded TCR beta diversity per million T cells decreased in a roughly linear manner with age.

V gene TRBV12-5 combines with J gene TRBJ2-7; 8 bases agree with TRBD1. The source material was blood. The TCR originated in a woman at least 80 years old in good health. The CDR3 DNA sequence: TGTGCTAATGCCAGGGGACAGGTGGTCTACGAGCAGTACTTC. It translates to CANARGQVVYEQYF.